This T cell receptor (beta chain) is from a study of blood T cells in healthy people across ages. Then a second PCR, running roughly 7 to 11 cycles, was carried out with a sample-barcoded 5' primer and a J-beta primer mix. TCRdb passed the 5' RACE reads through MiXCR, listing each CDR3 protein once. Among 790,000 or so distinct CDR3 sequences listed, 45% to 70% were seen once. The CDR3 covers 16 residues. Germline CDR1 and CDR2: SNHLY and FYNNEI. The chain joins TRBV2 to TRBJ2-5; 7 bases line up with TRBD2. The J call may be in error: the DNA end matches TRBJ2-7 better. The source material was blood. This receptor was obtained from a man aged 35 to 55 in good health. CDR3 sequence (DNA): TGTGCCAGCAGTGGATTTTTTAGCGGGTGGAGCTACGAGCAGTACTTC. This encodes CASSGFFSGWSYEQYF.